The source of this T cell receptor beta chain is a study of control samples from healthy donors and cancer patients. Between the trimmed V and J ends, which lost 6 bases and 7 bases, there was a span of 23 bases. Germline V gene lookup returns CDR1 SGHDT and CDR2 YYEEEE. The CDR3 runs to 15 residues. The repertoire was sequenced with immunoSEQ multiplex PCR; TCRdb's copy has only in-frame clones and lacks some. The table records some 140,000 clones, 90% to 95% of them present only once. Sequences were obtained from blood. The receptor comes from a middle-aged man in good health. V and J are TRBV5-6 and TRBJ2-7, with D tentatively TRBD1 or TRBD2 (6 bases each). CDR3 in DNA: TGTGCCAGCACCTACGGGACTTCCCGAGGGGGTGAGCAGTACTTC. Amino acid sequence: CASTYGTSRGGEQYF.